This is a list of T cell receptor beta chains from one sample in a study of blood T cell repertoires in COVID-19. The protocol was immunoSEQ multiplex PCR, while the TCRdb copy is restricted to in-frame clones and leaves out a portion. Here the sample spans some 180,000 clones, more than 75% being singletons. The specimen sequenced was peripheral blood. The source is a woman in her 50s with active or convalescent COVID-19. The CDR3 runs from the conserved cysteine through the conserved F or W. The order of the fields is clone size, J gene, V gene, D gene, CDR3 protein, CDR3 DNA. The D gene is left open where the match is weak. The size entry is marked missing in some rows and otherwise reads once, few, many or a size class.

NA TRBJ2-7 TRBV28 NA CASSLIAPNYYEQYF TGTGCCAGCAGTTTAATAGCCCCGAACTACTACGAGCAGTACTTC
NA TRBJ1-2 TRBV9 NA CASSVGLDTYGYTF TGTGCCAGCAGCGTAGGGTTGGACACCTATGGCTACACCTTC
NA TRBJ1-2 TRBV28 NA CASSFLAGRNGYTF NA
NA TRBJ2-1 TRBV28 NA CASSVGDGGRSYNEQFF TGTGCCAGCAGCGTGGGAGACGGTGGGAGGTCCTACAATGAGCAGTTCTTC
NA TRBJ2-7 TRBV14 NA CASSPRAPGAAVDEQYF TGTGCCAGCAGCCCGCGGGCCCCAGGGGCCGCCGTGGACGAGCAGTACTTC
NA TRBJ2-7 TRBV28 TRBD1 CASNTGAPTAEQYF TGTGCCAGCAATACAGGGGCTCCAACCGCCGAGCAGTACTTC
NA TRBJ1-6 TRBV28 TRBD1 CASSLIQGGPYNSPLHF TGTGCCAGCAGTTTGATCCAGGGGGGCCCTTATAATTCACCCCTCCACTTT
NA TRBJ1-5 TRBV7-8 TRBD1 CASSQPGQGMQPQHF TGTGCCAGCAGTCAGCCGGGACAGGGGATGCAGCCCCAGCATTTT
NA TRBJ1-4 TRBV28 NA CASSHALTPSTNEKLFF TGTGCCAGCAGTCATGCCCTGACACCCTCAACTAATGAAAAACTGTTTTTT
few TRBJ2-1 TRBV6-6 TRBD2 CASSFGGSSYNEQFF TGTGCCAGCAGTTTCGGGGGGAGCTCCTACAATGAGCAGTTCTTC
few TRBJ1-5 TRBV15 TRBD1 CATSGQDSNQPQHF TGTGCCACCAGCGGACAGGACAGCAATCAGCCCCAGCATTTT
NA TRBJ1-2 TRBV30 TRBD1 CAFDRGRGYGYTF TGTGCGTTCGACAGGGGGCGAGGCTATGGCTACACCTTC
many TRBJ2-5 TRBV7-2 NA CASSSMGHSQETQYF TGTGCCAGCAGCTCCATGGGACATTCCCAAGAGACCCAGTACTTC
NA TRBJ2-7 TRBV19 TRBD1 CASSPLPGQGIYEQYF TGTGCCAGTAGCCCCTTGCCCGGACAGGGAATCTACGAGCAGTACTTC
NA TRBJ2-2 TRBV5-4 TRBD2 CASSLAGGPHTGELFF TGTGCCAGCAGCTTAGCGGGAGGGCCACACACCGGGGAGCTGTTTTTT
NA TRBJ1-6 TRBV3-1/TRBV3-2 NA CASSQGGAHFYNSPLHF TGTGCCAGCAGCCAGGGGGGGGCCCACTTTTATAATTCACCCCTCCACTTT
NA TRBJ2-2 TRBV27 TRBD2 CASSQGAGVFTGELFF TGTGCCAGCAGTCAGGGAGCGGGAGTATTTACCGGGGAGCTGTTTTTT
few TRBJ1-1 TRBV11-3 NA CASSQPGGEAFF TGTGCCAGCAGCCAACCAGGTGGTGAAGCTTTCTTT
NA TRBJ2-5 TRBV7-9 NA CASSLGALRETQYF TGTGCCAGCAGCTTAGGCGCCCTTCGGGAGACCCAGTACTTC
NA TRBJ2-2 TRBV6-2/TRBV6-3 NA CASSYQDSITGELFF TGTGCCAGCAGTTACCAGGACAGTATCACCGGGGAGCTGTTTTTT
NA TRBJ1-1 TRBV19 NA CASIGRTASLLNTEAFF TGTGCCAGTATCGGTCGGACAGCATCCTTGTTGAACACTGAAGCTTTCTTT
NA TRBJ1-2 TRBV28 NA CASSSPSARYGYTF TGTGCCAGCAGCTCCCCCTCAGCGCGCTATGGCTACACCTTC
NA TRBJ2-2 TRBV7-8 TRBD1 CASSFGQGGELFF TGTGCCAGCAGCTTCGGACAGGGCGGGGAGCTGTTTTTT
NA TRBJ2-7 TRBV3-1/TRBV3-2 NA CASSRATRYEQYF TGTGCCAGCAGCCGGGCGACTAGGTACGAGCAGTACTTC
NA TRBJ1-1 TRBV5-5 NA CASSLVGQNTEAFF TGTGCCAGCAGCTTGGTGGGACAGAACACTGAAGCTTTCTTT
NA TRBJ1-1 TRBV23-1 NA CASPHLGGVGTEAFF TGCGCCAGTCCTCACCTGGGGGGAGTGGGGACTGAAGCTTTCTTT
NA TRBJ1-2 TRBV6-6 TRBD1 CASSPTWDRGNYGYTF TGTGCCAGCTCCCCTACTTGGGACAGGGGGAACTATGGCTACACCTTC
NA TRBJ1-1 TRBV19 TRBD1 CASLRDRGRGEAFF TGTGCCAGCCTCAGGGACAGGGGGCGCGGTGAAGCTTTCTTT
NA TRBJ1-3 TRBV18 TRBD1 CASSRPRDSHSGNTIYF TGTGCCAGCTCACGCCCCCGGGACAGTCACTCTGGAAACACCATATATTTT
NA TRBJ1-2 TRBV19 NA CASSFRGDGYTF TGTGCCAGTAGTTTCCGGGGGGATGGCTACACCTTC
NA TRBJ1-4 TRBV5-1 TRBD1 CASSLAGTGREKLFF TGCGCCAGCAGCTTGGCCGGGACAGGGAGAGAAAAACTGTTTTTT
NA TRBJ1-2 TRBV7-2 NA CASSPPGGGYTF TGTGCCAGCAGCCCTCCCGGGGGTGGCTACACCTTC
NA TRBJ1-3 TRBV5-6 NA CASSLDRGNTIYF TGTGCCAGCAGCTTGGACAGGGGAAACACCATATATTTT
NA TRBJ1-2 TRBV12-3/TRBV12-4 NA CASRKEQGGYTF TGTGCCAGCAGGAAAGAACAGGGTGGCTACACCTTC
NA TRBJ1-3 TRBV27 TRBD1 CASSRTGAGGNTIYF TGTGCCAGCAGTCGAACAGGGGCGGGAGGAAACACCATATATTTT
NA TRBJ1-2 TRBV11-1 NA CASSAGKAYGYTF TGTGCCAGCAGCGCAGGGAAAGCCTATGGCTACACCTTC
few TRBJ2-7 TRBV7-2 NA CASSSRGGDVTYEQYF TGTGCCAGCAGCTCCCGTGGCGGGGATGTCACCTACGAGCAGTACTTC
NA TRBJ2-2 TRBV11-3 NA CASSLGQGGGELFF TGTGCCAGCAGCTTAGGTCAGGGCGGCGGGGAGCTGTTTTTT
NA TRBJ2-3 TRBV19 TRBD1 CASSIAGQGAFDTQYF TGTGCCAGTAGTATAGCCGGACAGGGGGCTTTTGATACGCAGTATTTT
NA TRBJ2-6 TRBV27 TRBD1 CASSPRGPGANVLTF TGTGCCAGCAGTCCCAGGGGGCCTGGGGCCAACGTCCTGACTTTC